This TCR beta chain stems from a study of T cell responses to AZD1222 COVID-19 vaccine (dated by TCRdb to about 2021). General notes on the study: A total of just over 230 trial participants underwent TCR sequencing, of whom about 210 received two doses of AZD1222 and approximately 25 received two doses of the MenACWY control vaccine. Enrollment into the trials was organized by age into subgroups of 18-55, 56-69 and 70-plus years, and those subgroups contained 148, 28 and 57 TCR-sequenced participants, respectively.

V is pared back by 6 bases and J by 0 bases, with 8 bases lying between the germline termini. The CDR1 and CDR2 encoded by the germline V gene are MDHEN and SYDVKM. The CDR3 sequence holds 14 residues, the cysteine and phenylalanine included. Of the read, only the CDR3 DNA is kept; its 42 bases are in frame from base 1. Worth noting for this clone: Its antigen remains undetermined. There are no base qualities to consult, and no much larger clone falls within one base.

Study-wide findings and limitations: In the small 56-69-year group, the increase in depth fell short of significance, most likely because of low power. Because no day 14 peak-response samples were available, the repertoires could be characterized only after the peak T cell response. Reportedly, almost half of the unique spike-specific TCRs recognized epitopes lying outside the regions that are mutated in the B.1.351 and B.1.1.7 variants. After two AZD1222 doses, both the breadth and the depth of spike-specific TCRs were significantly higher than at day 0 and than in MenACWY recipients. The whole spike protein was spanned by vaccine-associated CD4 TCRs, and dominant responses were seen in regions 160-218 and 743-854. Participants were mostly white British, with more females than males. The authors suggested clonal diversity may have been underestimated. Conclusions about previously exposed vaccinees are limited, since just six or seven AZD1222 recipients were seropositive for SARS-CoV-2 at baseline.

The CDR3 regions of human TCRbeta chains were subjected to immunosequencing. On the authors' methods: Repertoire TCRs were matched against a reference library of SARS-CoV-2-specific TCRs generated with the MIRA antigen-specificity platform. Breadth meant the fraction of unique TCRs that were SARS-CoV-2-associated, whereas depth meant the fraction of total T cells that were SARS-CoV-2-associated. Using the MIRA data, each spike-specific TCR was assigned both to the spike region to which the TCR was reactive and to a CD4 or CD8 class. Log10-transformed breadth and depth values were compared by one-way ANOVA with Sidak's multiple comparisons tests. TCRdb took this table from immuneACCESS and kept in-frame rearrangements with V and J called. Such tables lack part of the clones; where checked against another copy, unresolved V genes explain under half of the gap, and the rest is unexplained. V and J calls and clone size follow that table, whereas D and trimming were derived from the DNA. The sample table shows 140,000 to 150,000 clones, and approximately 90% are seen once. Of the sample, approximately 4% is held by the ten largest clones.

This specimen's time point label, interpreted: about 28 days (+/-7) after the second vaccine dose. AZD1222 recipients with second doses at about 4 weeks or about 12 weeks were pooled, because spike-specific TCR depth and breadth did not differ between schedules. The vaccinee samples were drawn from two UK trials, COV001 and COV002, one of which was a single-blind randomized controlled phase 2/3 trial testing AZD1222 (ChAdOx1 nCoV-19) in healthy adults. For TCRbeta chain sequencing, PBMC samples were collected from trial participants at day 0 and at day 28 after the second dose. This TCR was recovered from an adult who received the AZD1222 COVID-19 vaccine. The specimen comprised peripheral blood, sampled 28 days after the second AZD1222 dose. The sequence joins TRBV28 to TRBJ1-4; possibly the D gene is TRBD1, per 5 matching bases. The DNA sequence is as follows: TGTGCCAGCAGGGGGGGACCAACTAATGAAAAACTGTTTTTT. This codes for CASRGGPTNEKLFF.